The 24 T cell receptor beta chains reported below all come from one sample, sequenced in a study of cytotoxic CD8 clonotypes in ibrutinib-treated CLL. Sequencing used immunoSEQ multiplex PCR; TCRdb keeps in-frame clones, though not all of them. The table includes around 200,000 clones, roughly 73% detected once. The source was PBMCs, collected after 12 months of ibrutinib treatment. These receptor sequences come from a human donor with chronic lymphocytic leukemia.

V gene TRBV5-1 combines with J gene TRBJ2-7; D remains ambiguous. Germline V gene lookup returns CDR1 SGHRS and CDR2 YFSETQ. The germline V and J ends were trimmed by 6 bases and 2 bases, with 15 bases remaining between them. There are 14 residues in the CDR3. Written as DNA, the CDR3 is TGCGCCAGCAATCCCGGTGGCGAGACCTACGAGCAGTACTTC. Its protein is CASNPGGETYEQYF.

The chain has TRBV2 and TRBJ1-6; 9 nucleotides line up with TRBD1. This CDR3 has 16 amino acids. Germline CDR1 and CDR2: SNHLY and FYNNEI. The V gene end was trimmed by 1 base and the J gene end by 7 bases; junction bases not matched to a gene: 5. The CDR3 DNA reads TGTGCCAGCAGTGAAGTTGGGACAGGGAGGAATTCACCCCTCCACTTT. This codes for CASSEVGTGRNSPLHF.

The rearrangement uses TRBV6-1 and TRBJ2-5, with D maybe TRBD1 (6 bases). The ends were cut back, 3 bases at V and 7 bases at J, with 12 bases in the middle. This CDR3 has 13 amino acids. Per the germline V gene, CDR1 is MNHNS and CDR2 is SASEGT. The CDR3 is CASSEGAPGTQYF. CDR3 coding DNA: TGTGCCAGCAGTGAGGGGGCCCCGGGGACCCAGTACTTC.

The CDR3 region is CASSLSQVTKYF. CDR3 bases: TGTGCCAGCAGTTTGTCACAGGTAACCAAGTACTTC. The chain is built from TRBV28 and TRBJ2-7; tentatively, D is TRBD1 (5 bases). Between the trimmed V and J ends, which lost 3 bases and 11 bases, there was a span of 14 bases. Germline CDR1 and CDR2: MDHEN and SYDVKM. The CDR3 runs 12 residues.

Turning to this clone: At one end the junction does not follow the germline gene, possibly because of a read error. The rearrangement uses TRBV5-8 and TRBJ1-1; D not certain. CDR3 size: 9 residues. Germline V gene data show CDR1 as SGHTS and CDR2 as YDEGEE. CDR3 loop: CASSPGRLF. In nucleotides, the CDR3 is TGTGCCAGCAGCCCCGGGCGTCTCTTT. Full variable domain (remainder filled in from reference TRBV5-8 and TRBJ1-1): EAGVTQSPTHLIKTRGQQATLRCSPISGHTSVYWYQQALGLGLQFLLWYDEGEERNRGNFPPRFSGRQFPNYSSELNVNALELEDSALYLCASSPGRLFGQGTRLTVV.

The genes are TRBV5-1 and TRBJ2-1; maybe TRBD2 (5 bases). V was cut by 1 base and J by 0 bases, with 17 bases left in between. The CDR3 has 18 residues. The germline CDR1 and CDR2 sequences are SGHRS and YFSETQ. The CDR3: CASSLSGEFLGSYNEQFF. The CDR3 nucleotides are TGCGCCAGCAGCTTGAGCGGCGAGTTCCTGGGCTCCTACAATGAGCAGTTCTTC.

This clone came up once. The V gene is TRBV18, the J gene TRBJ2-3; the D is unclear. V was clipped by 0 bases and J by 11 bases, with 15 bases between them. Germline assignment: CDR1 KGHSH and CDR2 LQKENI. There are 14 residues in the CDR3. The CDR3 DNA follows: TGTGCCAGCTCACCACCGTCCTCTAAAACCCGGCAGTATTTT. Translation: CASSPPSSKTRQYF.

The chain combines TRBV2 with TRBJ1-4; D remains ambiguous. Trimming pared 7 bases from V and 5 bases from J, leaving 5 bases between. Germline loops: CDR1 SNHLY, CDR2 FYNNEI. The CDR3 is 11 residues long. CDR3 coding DNA: TGTGCCAGCACCTCAAATGAAAAACTGTTTTTT. It codes for CASTSNEKLFF.

The genes are TRBV2 and TRBJ2-2; 7 bases match TRBD2. V lost 7 bases and J lost 0; bases outside the gene matches: 2. Germline V gives CDR1 SNHLY, CDR2 FYNNEI. The CDR3 length is 14 residues. The CDR3 region is CASTGLTNTGELFF. Written as DNA, the CDR3 is TGTGCCAGCACGGGACTAACGAACACCGGGGAGCTGTTTTTT.

The chain carries TRBV6-5 and TRBJ1-1; D gene unclear. Germline values: CDR1 MNHEY, CDR2 SVGAGI. Trimming stripped 5 bases from V and 1 base from J, with 11 bases between. The CDR3 runs 14 residues. This CDR3 is CASSASVGNTEAFF. CDR3 nucleotide sequence: TGTGCCAGCAGTGCCTCGGTAGGGAACACTGAAGCTTTCTTT.

This clone is labeled as medium-sized. This chain links TRBV10-2 with TRBJ2-5; possible D gene TRBD1, 6 bases. Trimming shortened V by 2 bases and J by 5 bases, and 12 bases separated the two germline ends. The length of the CDR3 is 14 residues. Germline CDR1 reads WSHSY; CDR2 reads SAAADI. The CDR3 region is CASSEEGVLETQYF. Written as DNA, the CDR3 is TGCGCCAGCAGTGAGGAGGGGGTACTCGAGACCCAGTACTTC.

The gene calls are TRBV18 and TRBJ2-3; D possibly uses TRBD1 or TRBD2 (6 bases each). The germline gives CDR1 KGHSH, CDR2 LQKENI. CDR3 length: 15 residues. V was trimmed by 3 bases and J by 2 bases, leaving 12 bases between them. CDR3: CASSPTGASTDTQYF. The CDR3 nucleotides are TGTGCCAGCTCACCGACGGGGGCTTCCACAGATACGCAGTATTTT.

The chain joins TRBV5-1 to TRBJ1-1, with a weak D call TRBD1 (5 bases). The CDR3 consists of 14 residues. CDR1 is SGHRS, CDR2 YFSETQ, per germline. V was cut by 2 bases and J by 0 bases, with 8 bases left in between. The CDR3 DNA follows: TGCGCCAGCAGCTTCCAGGGACTGAACACTGAAGCTTTCTTT. Translation gives CASSFQGLNTEAFF.

The V call is TRBV10-1, the J call TRBJ1-5, with a tentative D call TRBD1 (5 bases). The CDR3 extends over 12 amino acids. Between the trimmed V and J ends, which lost 3 bases and 6 bases, there was a span of 6 bases. Germline CDR1 and CDR2: WNHNN and SYGVQD (reference sequence). CDR3 residues: CASSEGVQPQHF. CDR3 bases: TGCGCCAGCAGTGAAGGGGTTCAGCCCCAGCATTTT.

With respect to this clone: At one end, the junction sequence differs from germline, possibly due to a read error. V usage is TRBV7-7 and J usage is TRBJ1-4; a weak D match, TRBD1 (6 bases). The CDR3 contains 14 residues. Germline CDR1 reads SSHAT; CDR2 reads FNYEAQ (reference sequence). The chain's CDR3 is CASSLQGPGEKLFF. The CDR3 DNA is TGTGCTAGCAGCTTGCAGGGGCCAGGGGAAAAACTGTTTTTT.

The rearrangement uses TRBV4-1 and TRBJ2-7, with TRBD2 identical over 12 bases. The CDR3 contains 15 residues. The V segment lost 1 base and the J segment 2 bases; nucleotides outside the gene matches: 0. Looked up from germline, CDR1 is MGHRA and CDR2 is YSYEKL. This CDR3 is CASSQGLAGAYEQYF. The CDR3 nucleotides read TGCGCCAGCAGCCAAGGACTAGCGGGGGCCTACGAGCAGTACTTC.

J is TRBJ1-2 and V is TRBV7-9; D not certain. The CDR3 has 14 residues. Germline lookup yields CDR1 SEHNR and CDR2 FQNEAQ (reference sequence). V dropped 1 base and J dropped 4 bases, with 10 bases sitting between them. The CDR3 DNA reads TGTGCCAGCAGCTTAGGGGCGGACCCCTATGGCTACACCTTC. Encoded protein: CASSLGADPYGYTF.

The sample holds one count of this clone. The chain has TRBV5-1 and TRBJ2-3; 10 bases match TRBD2. V dropped 7 bases and J dropped 5; count of bases not matched to a gene: 10. From germline, CDR1 is SGHRS and CDR2 YFSETQ. This CDR3 has 15 residues. The CDR3 loop is CASHLSGGAIDTQYF. The CDR3 nucleotides are TGCGCCAGCCACCTAAGCGGGGGGGCCATAGATACGCAGTATTTT.

The rearrangement uses TRBV12-1 and TRBJ2-7; TRBD1, the table's D call, was not compared with the DNA. TRBV12-1 represents a pseudogene. The CDR3 has 15 amino acids. Here the CDR3 reads CASSPPGTDSYEQYF. The CDR3 DNA follows: TGTGCCAGCAGCCCCCCCGGGACAGATTCCTACGAGCAGTACTTC.

This chain connects TRBV2 to TRBJ1-2, with D perhaps TRBD1 (5 bases). The CDR3 consists of 14 residues. The V and J ends lost 11 bases and 4 bases respectively, with 20 bases between them. The V gene's germline CDR1 is SNHLY and CDR2 FYNNEI. CDR3: CAVPREAAGYGYTF. CDR3 sequence (DNA): TGTGCCGTCCCCAGGGAGGCGGCCGGCTATGGCTACACCTTC.

This clone appeared a few times. This chain links TRBV6-5 with TRBJ2-2; the D is unclear. With 2 bases removed from V and 6 bases from J, the gap between germline ends came to 10 bases. Germline CDR1 is MNHEY and CDR2 is SVGAGI. There are 14 residues in the CDR3. The CDR3 reads CASSYVGVPGELFF. DNA for the CDR3: TGTGCCAGCAGTTACGTTGGAGTTCCCGGGGAGCTGTTTTTT.

J is TRBJ1-6 and V is TRBV20-1; 7 positions match TRBD1. Per the germline V gene, CDR1 is DFQATT and CDR2 is SNEGSKA (reference sequence). V lost 2 bases and J lost 18; bases outside the gene matches: 7. The CDR3 spans 11 residues. CDR3 amino acids: CSARTQGTRHF. For the CDR3, the DNA is TGCAGTGCTAGAACACAGGGGACGCGCCACTTT.

Written as DNA, the CDR3 is TGCGCCAGCAGCCCACGGCAGATTACTATGAACACTGAAGCTTTCTTT. Translation: CASSPRQITMNTEAFF. The chain employs TRBV4-1 and TRBJ1-1; D ambiguous. This CDR3 region has 16 residues. Germline values: CDR1 MGHRA, CDR2 YSYEKL. Trimming removed 4 bases from V and 0 bases from J, with 15 bases in between.

The V call is TRBV5-6, the J call TRBJ2-1, with 8 nucleotides matching TRBD1. The V gene end was trimmed by 1 base and the J gene end by 15 bases; junction bases not matched to a gene: 9. CDR1 and CDR2 from the germline V gene are SGHDT and YYEEEE. The CDR3 consists of 13 residues. CDR3 DNA sequence: TGTGCCAGCAGCTTGCGCCCGGGACAGGAGGCGTTCTTC. Amino acids: CASSLRPGQEAFF.